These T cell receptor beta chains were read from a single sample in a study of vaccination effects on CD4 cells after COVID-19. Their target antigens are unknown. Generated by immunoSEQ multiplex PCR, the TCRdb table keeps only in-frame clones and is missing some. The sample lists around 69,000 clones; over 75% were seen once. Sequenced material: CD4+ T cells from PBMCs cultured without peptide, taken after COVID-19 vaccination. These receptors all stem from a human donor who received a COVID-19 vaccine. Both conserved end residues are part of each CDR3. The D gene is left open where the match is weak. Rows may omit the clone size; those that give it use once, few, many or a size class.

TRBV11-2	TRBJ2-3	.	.	CASSSRLADTQYF	TGTGCCAGCAGCTCCCGGCTAGCGGATACGCAGTATTTT
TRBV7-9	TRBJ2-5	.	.	CASSPTAGETQYF	TGTGCCAGCAGCCCGACGGCGGGAGAGACCCAGTACTTC
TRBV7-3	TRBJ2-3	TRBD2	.	CASSIAGGRADTQYF	TGTGCCAGCAGTATAGCGGGGGGAAGGGCAGATACGCAGTATTTT
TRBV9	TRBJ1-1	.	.	CASSAGLNTEAFF	TGTGCCAGCAGCGCCGGATTGAACACTGAAGCTTTCTTT
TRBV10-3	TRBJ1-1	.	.	CAIKRDGPNTEAFF	TGTGCCATCAAAAGGGACGGACCGAACACTGAAGCTTTCTTT
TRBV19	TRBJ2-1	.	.	CASSIIQRGSSYNEQFF	TGTGCCAGTAGTATAATCCAACGGGGGTCATCCTACAATGAGCAGTTCTTC
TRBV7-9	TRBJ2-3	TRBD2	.	CASSRELGGGYPDTQYF	TGTGCCAGCAGCCGGGAACTCGGCGGGGGGTATCCAGATACGCAGTATTTT
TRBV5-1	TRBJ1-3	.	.	CASSLAQGLGNTIYF	TGCGCCAGCAGCTTGGCACAAGGGCTCGGAAACACCATATATTTT
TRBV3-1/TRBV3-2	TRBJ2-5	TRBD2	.	CASSPGTIDQETQYF	TGTGCCAGCAGCCCGGGGACTATAGACCAAGAGACCCAGTACTTC
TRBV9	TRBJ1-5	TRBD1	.	CASSGGQRYQPQHF	TGTGCCAGCAGCGGGGGACAGAGATATCAGCCCCAGCATTTT
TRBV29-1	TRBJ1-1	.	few	CSVGAALNTEAFF	TGCAGCGTCGGTGCGGCGTTGAACACTGAAGCTTTCTTT
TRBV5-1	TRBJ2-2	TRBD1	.	CASSLAQTGVPGELFF	TGCGCCAGCAGCTTGGCCCAAACAGGGGTGCCCGGGGAGCTGTTTTTT
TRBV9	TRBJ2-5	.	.	CASSVSPGQETQYF	TGTGCCAGCAGCGTAAGCCCAGGGCAAGAGACCCAGTACTTC
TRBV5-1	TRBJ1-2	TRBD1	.	CASSGAQGANYGYTF	TGCGCCAGCAGCGGCGCGCAGGGGGCTAACTATGGCTACACCTTC
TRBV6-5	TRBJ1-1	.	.	CASSPTVNTEAFF	TGTGCCAGCAGCCCAACCGTGAACACTGAAGCTTTCTTT
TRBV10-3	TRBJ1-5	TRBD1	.	CAISDDRVGQPQHF	TGTGCCATCAGCGACGACAGGGTAGGCCAGCCCCAGCATTTT
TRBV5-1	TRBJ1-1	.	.	CASSTGRNTEAFF	TGCGCCAGCAGTACGGGCCGGAACACTGAAGCTTTCTTT
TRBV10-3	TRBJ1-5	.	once	CAISDTNQPQHF	TGTGCCATCAGTGACACCAATCAGCCCCAGCATTTT
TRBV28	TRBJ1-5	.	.	CASSLSIQPQHF	TGTGCCAGCAGTTTATCGATTCAGCCCCAGCATTTT
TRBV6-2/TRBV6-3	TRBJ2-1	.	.	CASSRRNEQFF	TGTGCCAGCAGTCGGCGGAATGAGCAGTTCTTC
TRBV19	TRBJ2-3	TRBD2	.	CASSLRTSGAVPDTQYF	TGTGCCAGTAGTCTCCGGACTAGCGGGGCGGTACCAGATACGCAGTATTTT
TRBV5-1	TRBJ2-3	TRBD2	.	CASSSGTSGASTDTQYF	TGCGCCAGCAGCTCCGGGACTAGCGGGGCCAGCACAGATACGCAGTATTTT
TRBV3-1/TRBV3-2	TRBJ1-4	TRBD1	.	CASSSGQLGEKLFF	TGTGCCAGCAGTTCGGGACAGCTGGGTGAAAAACTGTTTTTT
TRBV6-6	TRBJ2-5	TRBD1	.	CASTRGQGAETQYF	TGTGCCAGCACCCGGGGACAGGGAGCAGAGACCCAGTACTTC
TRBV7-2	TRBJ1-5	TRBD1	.	CASSLGPGGQPQHF	TGTGCCAGCAGCTTAGGCCCAGGGGGTCAGCCCCAGCATTTT
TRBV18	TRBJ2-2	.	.	CASSPSTLGTGELFF	TGTGCCAGCTCACCCTCCACCCTCGGCACCGGGGAGCTGTTTTTT
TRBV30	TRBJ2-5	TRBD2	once	CAWSVGGALETQYF	TGTGCCTGGAGTGTCGGGGGGGCCCTTGAGACCCAGTACTTC